This T cell receptor beta chain was identified in a study of spatial heterogeneity in lung cancer. A single record per CDR3 protein comes from TCRdb applying MiXCR to the 5' RACE reads. This table has around 45,000 distinct CDR3 sequences, around 15% appearing once. The time point is: sample taken at primary tumor resection. The sequenced material consisted of unsorted whole RNA from tumor, nontumor lung or frozen PBMC. There are many counts of this clonotype. Germline V gene sequence: CDR1 SGHVS, CDR2 FQNEAQ. The CDR3 totals 14 residues. Trimming removed 4 bases from V and 0 bases from J, with 8 bases in between.

The receptor comes from a male donor with early-stage non-small cell lung cancer. The sequenced sample was PBMCs, obtained at surgery. The V call is TRBV7-8, the J call TRBJ2-3, with D possibly being TRBD1 (6 bases). CDR3 loop: CASSYRVSTDTQYF. The CDR3 region has the DNA TGTGCCAGCAGCTACAGGGTTAGCACAGATACGCAGTATTTT.